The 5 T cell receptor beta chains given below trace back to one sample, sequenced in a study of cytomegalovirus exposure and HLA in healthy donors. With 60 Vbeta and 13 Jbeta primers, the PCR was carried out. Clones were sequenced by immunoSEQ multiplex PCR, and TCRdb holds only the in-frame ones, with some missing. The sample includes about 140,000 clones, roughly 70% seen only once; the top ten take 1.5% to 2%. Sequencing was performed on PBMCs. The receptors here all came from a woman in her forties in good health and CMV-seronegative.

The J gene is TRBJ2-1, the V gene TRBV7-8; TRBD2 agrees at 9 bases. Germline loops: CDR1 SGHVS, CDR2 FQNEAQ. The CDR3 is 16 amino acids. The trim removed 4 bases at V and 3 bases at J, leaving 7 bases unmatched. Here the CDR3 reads CASSSHLAGFYNEQFF. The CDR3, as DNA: TGTGCCAGCAGCTCCCACCTAGCGGGATTCTACAATGAGCAGTTCTTC.

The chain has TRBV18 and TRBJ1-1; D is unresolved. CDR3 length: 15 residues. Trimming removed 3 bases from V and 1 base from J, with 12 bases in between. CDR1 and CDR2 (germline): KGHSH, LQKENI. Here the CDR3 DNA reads TGTGCCAGCTCACCGTTAGAGGTCGGGAACACTGAAGCTTTCTTT. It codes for CASSPLEVGNTEAFF. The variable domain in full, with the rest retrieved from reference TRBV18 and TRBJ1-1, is NAGVMQNPRHLVRRRGQEARLRCSPMKGHSHVYWYRQLPEEGLKFMVYLQKENIIDESGMPKERFSAEFPKEGPSILRIQQVVRGDSAAYFCASSPLEVGNTEAFFGQGTRLTVV.

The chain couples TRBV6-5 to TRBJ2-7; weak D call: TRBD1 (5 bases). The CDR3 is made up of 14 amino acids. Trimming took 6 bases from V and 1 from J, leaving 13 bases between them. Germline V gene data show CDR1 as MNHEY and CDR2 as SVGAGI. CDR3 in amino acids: CASRRQGVSYEQYF. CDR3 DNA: TGTGCCAGCAGACGTCAAGGGGTTTCCTACGAGCAGTACTTC.

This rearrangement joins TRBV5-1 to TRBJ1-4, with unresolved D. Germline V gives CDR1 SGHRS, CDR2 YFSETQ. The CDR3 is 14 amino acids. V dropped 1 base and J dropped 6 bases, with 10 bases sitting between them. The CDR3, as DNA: TGCGCCAGCAGCTTGACGGGATCGGATGAAAAACTGTTTTTT. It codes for CASSLTGSDEKLFF.

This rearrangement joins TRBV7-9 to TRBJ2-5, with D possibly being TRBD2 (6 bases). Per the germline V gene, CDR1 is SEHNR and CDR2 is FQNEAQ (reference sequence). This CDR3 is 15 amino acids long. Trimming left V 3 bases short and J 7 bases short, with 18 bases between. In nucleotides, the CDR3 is TGTGCCAGCAGCTTTGGGGGGTCTGTTCGTGGGACCCAGTACTTC. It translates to CASSFGGSVRGTQYF.